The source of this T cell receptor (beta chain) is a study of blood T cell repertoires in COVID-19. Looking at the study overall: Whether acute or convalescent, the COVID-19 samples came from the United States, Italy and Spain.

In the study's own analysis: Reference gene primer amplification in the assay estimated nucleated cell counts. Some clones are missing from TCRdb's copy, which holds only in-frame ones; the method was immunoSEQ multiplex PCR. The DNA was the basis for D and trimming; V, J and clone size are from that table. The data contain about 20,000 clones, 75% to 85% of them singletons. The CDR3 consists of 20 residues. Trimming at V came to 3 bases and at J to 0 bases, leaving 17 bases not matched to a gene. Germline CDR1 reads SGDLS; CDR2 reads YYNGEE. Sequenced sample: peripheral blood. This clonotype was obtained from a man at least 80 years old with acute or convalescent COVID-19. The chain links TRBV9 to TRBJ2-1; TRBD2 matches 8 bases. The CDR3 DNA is TGTGCCAGCAGCGCCCAAATGGCTACTAGCGGACAGAGCTCCTACAATGAGCAGTTCTTC. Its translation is CASSAQMATSGQSSYNEQFF.